The rows below give T cell receptor beta chains drawn from one sample of a study of OX40 agonist ivuxolimab in advanced cancers. The repertoire was sequenced with immunoSEQ multiplex PCR; TCRdb's copy has only in-frame clones and lacks some. Found here are approximately 92,000 clones, approximately 94% of them singletons; the top ten hold 2%. The sequences come from CD4+ or CD8+ T cells sorted from blood, collected in a trial of the OX40 agonist ivuxolimab. The receptors shown here come from an adult with an advanced solid tumor such as melanoma, head and neck, liver or kidney cancer. CDR3s include the opening cysteine and the closing phenylalanine or tryptophan. The order of the fields is V gene, J gene, CDR3 protein.

>TRBV30|TRBJ1-6
CAWSPGGNSPLHF
>TRBV29-1|TRBJ2-7
CSVTQGVHEQYF
>TRBV9|TRBJ1-1
CASSPGGVNTEAFF
>TRBV6-4|TRBJ2-3
CASSESGNSADTQYF
>TRBV30|TRBJ1-4
CAFLLQDLNEKLFF
>TRBV28|TRBJ2-1
CASSFGYRGLLYNEQFF
>TRBV27|TRBJ2-1
CASSPLGGQGPTRYNEQFF
>TRBV4-1|TRBJ1-1
CASSGTGDPEAFF
>TRBV7-2|.
CASSQGRTYEQYF
>TRBV7-9|TRBJ1-1
CASSLGTRAEAFF
>TRBV5-6|TRBJ1-3
CASSLRGSPFTIYF
>TRBV9|TRBJ2-1
CASSPPLTDEQFF
>TRBV27|TRBJ2-1
CASSPWTGYNEQFF
>TRBV10-3|TRBJ2-7
CAISESTDTYEQYF
>TRBV11-2|TRBJ1-1
CASSLGTGNTEAFF
>TRBV27|TRBJ1-2
CASSFEGTYGYTF
>TRBV27|TRBJ1-3
CASGQGNTIYF
>TRBV7-9|TRBJ2-7
CASSLSVDLTGSYEQYF
>TRBV6-5|TRBJ1-1
CATRTRGDLEAFF
>TRBV9|TRBJ2-7
CASSEFPDSNEQYF
>TRBV6-6|TRBJ2-1
CASSDGDPRFNEQFF
>TRBV4-3|TRBJ2-7
CASSQDRLAGIPQYEQYF
>TRBV10-3|TRBJ1-1
CAISAGTLTNTEAFF
>TRBV6-4|TRBJ2-1
CASSGEAGGYNEQFF
>TRBV19|TRBJ2-5
CASSPGLAAPLETQYF
>TRBV6-4|TRBJ2-1
CASSDSIWAAYNEQFF
>TRBV28|TRBJ1-5
CASTTLGGGPMDQPQHF
>TRBV4-1|TRBJ2-5
CASSQDQSEETQYF
>TRBV6-1|TRBJ1-6
CASTGLTSNSPLHF
>TRBV5-4|TRBJ1-1
CASSFGGEGPNTEAFF
>TRBV9|TRBJ1-2
CASSVEPQGAGYTF